The entry below describes one TCR beta chain. Antigen unknown. These data originate in a study of T-cell memory formation after mild COVID-19. Study observations and caveats: A subset of responding clones appeared in pre-infection memory, suggesting cross-reactive memory joined.

The germline CDR1 and CDR2 sequences are MNHEY and SVGEGT. V shed 6 bases, J shed 1 base, and the junction held 5 bases outside the gene matches. This CDR3 spans 15 amino acids. Via MiXCR, TCRdb re-called the 5' RACE reads, giving one row per CDR3 protein. This table has approximately 46,000 distinct CDR3 sequences, about 6.3% appearing once. The origin of this receptor is an adult who had mild COVID-19 (a few samples of this study predate the infection). Cell type and time point are not known. Sequencing was carried out using PBMCs or a T cell subset sorted from them (not recorded which). The chain joins TRBV6-2 or TRBV6-3 to TRBJ2-1, with TRBD2 identical over 8 bases. In DNA form, the CDR3 reads TGTGCCAGCAGGCCTAGCGGGCAATCCTACAATGAGCAGTTCTTC. It translates to CASRPSGQSYNEQFF.